This TCR beta chain appears in the sequencing data of a study of cytomegalovirus exposure and HLA in healthy donors. The germline V gene encodes CDR1 SGHTA and CDR2 FQGNSA. The CDR3 consists of 11 residues. Between the trimmed V and J ends, which lost 6 bases and 8 bases, there was a span of 10 bases. The PCR was carried out with 60 Vbeta primers and 13 Jbeta primers. Here immunoSEQ multiplex PCR was the method, and the copy in TCRdb shows in-frame clones only, minus some. The sample holds about 180,000 clones; about 80% are singletons and the top ten take about 1.5%. The receptor was isolated from a woman aged 25 to 39 in good health and CMV-seropositive. Sequencing input: PBMCs. The V call is TRBV7-2, the J call TRBJ1-1; D may be TRBD1 (6 bases). The CDR3 region has the DNA TGTGCCAGCAGATTTACAGGGGAAGCTTTCTTT. Translated: CASRFTGEAFF.